This passage covers 29 T cell receptor beta chains from one sample sequenced in a study of graft-versus-host responses after intestinal transplantation. Antigens of these TCRs are unknown. The table came from immunoSEQ multiplex PCR; TCRdb's copy has only in-frame clones and leaves some out. Among tens of thousands of clones, 75% to 90% were seen once, and the ten largest hold around 0.37%. Sequencing used unstimulated CD4+ T cells sorted from spleen or lymph node cells, obtained before transplant. These receptor sequences come from a human donor who was the organ donor for an intestinal transplant.

The rearrangement links TRBV2 to TRBJ1-1; D is unclear. The CDR3 extends over 13 amino acids. V was cut by 7 bases and J by 0 bases, with 9 bases left in between. Germline CDR1 and CDR2: SNHLY and FYNNEI. CDR3 region: CASNGALNTEAFF. The CDR3 region has the DNA TGTGCCAGCAACGGAGCTCTGAACACTGAAGCTTTCTTT.

The CDR3 here is CASSQADLPNQPQHF. The DNA for the CDR3 is TGCGCCAGCAGCCAGGCAGATCTGCCCAATCAGCCCCAGCATTTT. The V gene is TRBV4-1, the J gene TRBJ1-5; no definite D call. The germline V and J ends were trimmed by 3 bases and 3 bases, with 12 bases remaining between them. The length of the CDR3 is 15 residues. CDR1 is MGHRA, CDR2 YSYEKL, per germline.

The chain links TRBV6-6 to TRBJ1-1, with 9 bases lining up with TRBD1. The CDR3 has 16 residues. Per germline, CDR1 MNHNY and CDR2 SVGAGI (reference sequence). V lost 2 bases to trimming and J lost 3 bases; unmatched junction nucleotides: 7. The CDR3 sequence: CASSYRTGEVYTEAFF. The CDR3 DNA is TGTGCCAGCAGTTACCGGACAGGGGAAGTCTACACTGAAGCTTTCTTT.

V gene TRBV6-6 combines with J gene TRBJ2-7; TRBD1 matches at 7 bases. The CDR3 runs to 13 residues. V was pared by 6 bases and J by 3 bases, with 5 bases of the junction left unmatched. Germline V CDR1 and CDR2: MNHNY, SVGAGI (reference sequence). Here the CDR3 DNA reads TGTGCCAGCAGGCCGGGACAGAGCTACGAGCAGTACGTC. Amino acids: CASRPGQSYEQYV.

This clone occurred once. The chain carries TRBV29-1 and TRBJ2-3; D is unresolved. The CDR3 is 13 amino acids. The germline V and J ends were trimmed by 4 bases and 2 bases, with 10 bases remaining between them. Germline V gene sequence: CDR1 SQVTM, CDR2 ANQGSEA. The chain's CDR3 is CSVAQRNTDTQYF. The CDR3 nucleotides are TGCAGCGTTGCACAGAGAAACACAGATACGCAGTATTTT.

Of note for this clone: A junction boundary mismatches the germline segment, possibly from a read error. V gene TRBV28 combines with J gene TRBJ1-5, with D possibly matching TRBD1 (6 bases). Germline V gene sequence: CDR1 MDHEN, CDR2 SYDVKM. The CDR3 length is 13 residues. The CDR3 reads CASILQGDQPQHF. The CDR3 nucleotides are TGTGCCAGCATTTTACAGGGCGATCAGCCCCAGCATTTT.

This chain joins TRBV5-6 and TRBJ1-1; D call uncertain. The CDR3 totals 14 residues. Germline CDR1 SGHDT, CDR2 YYEEEE. Deletions cut 1 base from V and 0 bases from J, with 7 bases between. DNA of the CDR3: TGTGCCAGCAGCTTGCGGGAGATGAACACTGAAGCTTTCTTT. This codes for CASSLREMNTEAFF.

About this clone: Sequence at one end of the junction differs from germline and may be a read error. CDR3 nucleotides: TGCGCCAGCAGTTTGGGACAGTTCTATGGCTACACCTTC. Amino acid sequence: CASSLGQFYGYTF. The chain carries TRBV5-1 and TRBJ1-2, with 7 nucleotides matching TRBD1. The CDR3 runs to 13 residues. The germline V gene has CDR1 SGHRS and CDR2 YFSETQ.

The chain combines TRBV29-1 with TRBJ2-5; D remains unclear. The CDR3 is 14 amino acids. Trimming cost V 7 bases and J 2 bases, with 17 bases left between them. Germline V gene data show CDR1 as SQVTM and CDR2 as ANQGSEA. CDR3 DNA: TGCAGCGCGAGAACTTCAGGATTACAAGAGACCCAGTACTTC. Protein sequence: CSARTSGLQETQYF. The full variable domain, completed using reference TRBV29-1 and TRBJ2-5, is SAVISQKPSRDICQRGTSLTIQCQVDSQVTMMFWYRQQPGQSLTLIATANQGSEATYESGFVIDKFPISRPNLTFSTLTVSNMSPEDSSIYLCSARTSGLQETQYFGPGTRLLVL.

The gene calls are TRBV5-4 and TRBJ2-1; 11 nucleotides agree with TRBD2. CDR3 length: 16 residues. Germline V gene lookup returns CDR1 SGHNT and CDR2 YYREEE (reference sequence). With V trimmed by 2 bases and J by 5 bases, 6 bases remained unmatched. DNA of the CDR3: TGTGCCAGCAGCTTACCCGGGACTAGCGGAAACAATGAGCAGTTCTTC. This translates into CASSLPGTSGNNEQFF.

DNA for the CDR3: TGTGCCAGCAGTCAAATAACAGGGAGCAATCAGCCCCAGCATTTT. Protein: CASSQITGSNQPQHF. The chain has TRBV7-2 and TRBJ1-5; TRBD1 is a possible D gene (6 bases). Germline V gene sequence: CDR1 SGHTA, CDR2 FQGNSA. V was shortened by 6 bases and J by 1 base, with 13 bases between the two germline ends. The CDR3 is made up of 15 amino acids. The whole variable domain, remainder taken from reference TRBV7-2 and TRBJ1-5, is GAGVSQSPSNKVTEKGKDVELRCDPISGHTALYWYRQSLGQGLEFLIYFQGNSAPDKSGLPSDRFSAERTGGSVSTLTIQRTQQEDSAVYLCASSQITGSNQPQHFGDGTRLSIL.

This chain connects TRBV6-1 to TRBJ1-5; 10 nucleotides line up with TRBD1. The CDR3 runs 15 residues. CDR1 is MNHNS and CDR2 is SASEGT in the germline V gene. J gave up 8 bases and V 6 bases, and 10 bases lay outside the gene matches. Here the CDR3 DNA reads TGTGCCAGCAGACGGGACAGGGGTTCATGGGAGCCCCAGCATTTT. Translated, it gives CASRRDRGSWEPQHF.

This rearrangement joins TRBV28 to TRBJ1-2; no clear D gene. CDR3 length equals 12 residues. Germline-derived CDR1 and CDR2 are MDHEN and SYDVKM. The V gene lost 5 bases and the J gene lost 4 bases, with 8 bases spanning the gap. CDR3 protein: CASSPQAYGYTF. In nucleotides, the CDR3 is TGTGCCAGCAGTCCTCAGGCCTATGGCTACACCTTC.

Here the CDR3 reads CASSPVSLAATNTGELFF. Here the CDR3 DNA reads TGTGCCAGCAGCCCCGTTTCGCTAGCCGCTACGAACACCGGGGAGCTGTTTTTT. This rearrangement joins TRBV7-3 to TRBJ2-2; D is perhaps TRBD2 (5 bases). This CDR3 region has 18 residues. V shed 5 bases and J shed 0 bases, with 19 bases lying between them. Germline-derived CDR1 and CDR2 are SGHTA and FQGTGA. Filled out from reference TRBV7-3 and TRBJ2-2, the complete variable domain reads GAGVSQTPSNKVTEKGKYVELRCDPISGHTALYWYRQSLGQGPEFLIYFQGTGAADDSGLPNDRFFAVRPEGSVSTLKIQRTERGDSAVYLCASSPVSLAATNTGELFFGEGSRLTVL.

The chain carries TRBV15 and TRBJ1-6, with D perhaps TRBD1 (5 bases). CDR3 length equals 13 residues. CDR1 and CDR2 from the germline V gene are LNHNV and YYDKDF (reference sequence). V lost 6 bases to trimming and J lost 7 bases, with 10 bases between them. The CDR3 loop is CATSPTANSPLHF. The CDR3 bases are TGTGCCACCAGTCCGACAGCAAATTCACCCCTCCACTTT.

J is TRBJ1-1 and V is TRBV30; tentatively, D is TRBD1 (6 bases). Germline-derived CDR1 and CDR2 are GTSNPN and SVGIG (reference sequence). The CDR3 loop spans 12 amino acids. Trimming removed 4 bases from V and 0 bases from J, with 6 bases in between. The CDR3 here is CAWTGVNTEAFF. The CDR3 DNA reads TGTGCCTGGACAGGGGTGAACACTGAAGCTTTCTTT. Together with reference TRBV30 and TRBJ1-1, the CDR3 gives the full variable domain: SQTIHQWPATLVQPVGSPLSLECTVEGTSNPNLYWYRQAAGRGLQLLFYSVGIGQISSEVPQNLSASRPQDRQFILSSKKLLLSDSGFYLCAWTGVNTEAFFGQGTRLTVV.

The V and J genes are TRBV5-5 and TRBJ2-7; tentative D call: TRBD1 (5 bases). Germline CDR1 and CDR2: SGHKS and YYEKEE (reference sequence). CDR3 size: 14 residues. Trimming left V 3 bases short and J 4 bases short, with 14 bases between. The CDR3 reads CASSSNSQVYEQYV. CDR3 DNA: TGTGCCAGCAGCTCGAACTCACAGGTTTACGAGCAGTACGTC.

V gene TRBV5-4 combines with J gene TRBJ2-2, with D perhaps TRBD1 (5 bases). The CDR3 spans 17 residues. In germline, CDR1 is SGHNT, CDR2 YYREEE (reference sequence). The V and J ends lost 4 bases and 2 bases respectively, with 18 bases between them. CDR3 in DNA: TGTGCCAGCAGCCCGGGCGGTACAGGACCAAACACCGGGGAGCTGTTTTTT. Translation gives CASSPGGTGPNTGELFF.

By share, this clone counts as medium-sized (0.01 to 0.1%). J is TRBJ1-5 and V is TRBV7-9; 7 nucleotides line up with TRBD1. The V gene's germline CDR1 is SEHNR and CDR2 FQNEAQ (reference sequence). Unmatched junction bases numbered 7, after V lost 4 bases and J lost 7 bases. This CDR3 has 14 amino acids. DNA for the CDR3: TGTGCCAGCAGCTCACAGGGGCCACCGCAGCCCCAGCATTTT. This codes for CASSSQGPPQPQHF.

This clone was seen a few times. The V gene is TRBV28, the J gene TRBJ2-7; tentative D call: TRBD2 (5 bases). Deletions cut 4 bases from V and 1 base from J, with 17 bases between. The CDR3 is made up of 16 amino acids. From germline, CDR1 is MDHEN and CDR2 SYDVKM. The chain's CDR3 is CASSSPFRGMSYEQYV. The CDR3, as DNA: TGTGCCAGCAGTTCCCCCTTTCGGGGTATGTCCTACGAGCAGTACGTC.

The J gene is TRBJ2-6, the V gene TRBV5-4; perhaps TRBD2 as D (6 bases). The V end was cut by 4 bases, the J end by 1 base, with 18 bases between. This CDR3 comprises 18 residues. Germline V gene sequence: CDR1 SGHNT, CDR2 YYREEE (reference sequence). CDR3 residues: CASSERDSGLSGANVLTF. Written as DNA, the CDR3 is TGTGCCAGCAGCGAGCGCGACAGCGGGCTTTCTGGGGCCAACGTCCTGACTTTC.

The CDR3 region is CASILWRTGQGNIQYF. In DNA form, the CDR3 reads TGTGCCAGCATACTTTGGCGGACGGGACAGGGGAACATTCAGTACTTC. This chain connects TRBV2 to TRBJ2-4, with 10 bases matching TRBD1. Germline values: CDR1 SNHLY, CDR2 FYNNEI. V shed 7 bases, J shed 7 bases, and the junction held 13 bases outside the gene matches. The CDR3 has 16 residues.

This chain joins TRBV4-2 and TRBJ2-3; TRBD2 matches 8 bases. From germline, CDR1 is LGHNA and CDR2 YNFKEQ. The CDR3 contains 16 residues. The V gene end was trimmed by 5 bases and the J gene end by 5 bases; junction bases not matched to a gene: 12. The CDR3, as DNA: TGTGCCAGCAGCATAGACGGGGGGGCCAATGGAGATACGCAGTATTTT. It translates to CASSIDGGANGDTQYF.

CDR3 loop: CASSEGPSRGEKLFF. In nucleotides, the CDR3 is TGTGCCAGCAGTGAAGGGCCATCGAGAGGGGAAAAACTGTTTTTT. V and J are TRBV2 and TRBJ1-4; D ambiguous. Germline V gene sequence: CDR1 SNHLY, CDR2 FYNNEI. The CDR3 runs to 15 residues. The V and J ends lost 1 base and 8 bases respectively, with 14 bases between them. Variable domain in full (rest from reference TRBV2 and TRBJ1-4): EPEVTQTPSHQVTQMGQEVILRCVPISNHLYFYWYRQILGQKVEFLVSFYNNEISEKSEIFDDQFSVERPDGSNFTLKIRSTKLEDSAMYFCASSEGPSRGEKLFFGSGTQLSVL.

The genes are TRBV28 and TRBJ1-2; TRBD1 aligns across 8 bases. Germline trimming cut 6 bases from V and 4 bases from J; bases unmatched to any gene: 7. The germline V gene has CDR1 MDHEN and CDR2 SYDVKM. There are 14 residues in the CDR3. CDR3 sequence (DNA): TGTGCCAGCAGCGTGGACAGGGCGGCCTATGGCTACACCTTC. Translating it yields CASSVDRAAYGYTF.

The chain uses TRBV7-3 and TRBJ2-3, with D uncertain. CDR1 is SGHTA and CDR2 is FQGTGA in the germline V gene. The length of the CDR3 is 16 residues. V was clipped by 3 bases and J by 4 bases, with 17 bases between them. The DNA of the CDR3 is TGTGCCAGCAGCTTGGGCCAAAATAGGTTCGCAGATACGCAGTATTTT. Translated, it gives CASSLGQNRFADTQYF.

J is TRBJ2-3 and V is TRBV5-1; 13 nucleotides line up with TRBD2. This CDR3 is built from 17 residues. After removal of 4 bases from V and 1 base from J, the junction contained 6 bases not matched to a gene. In germline, CDR1 is SGHRS, CDR2 YFSETQ. The CDR3 coding sequence is TGCGCCAGCAGCCGACTAGCGGGGGGCTCGGGCACAGATACGCAGTATTTT. Its translation: CASSRLAGGSGTDTQYF.

The chain carries TRBV9 and TRBJ1-1, with D possibly TRBD1 on 5 matching bases. Germline CDR1 is SGDLS and CDR2 is YYNGEE. The CDR3 contains 17 residues. Trimming took off 0 bases at V and 1 base at J, with 16 bases between the two ends. CDR3 residues: CASSVVSVGQGNTEAFF. The CDR3 DNA reads as TGTGCCAGCAGCGTAGTAAGCGTCGGGCAGGGGAACACTGAAGCTTTCTTT.

As DNA, the CDR3 is TGTGCCAGAGGTCCACAGGGGAGAAGCTCCTACGAGCAGTACGTC. Protein: CARGPQGRSSYEQYV. The chain couples TRBV6-1 to TRBJ2-7; TRBD1 agrees at 7 bases. J was trimmed by 0 bases and V by 9 bases; bases with no gene match: 11. The CDR3 length is 15 residues. Germline lookup yields CDR1 MNHNS and CDR2 SASEGT.